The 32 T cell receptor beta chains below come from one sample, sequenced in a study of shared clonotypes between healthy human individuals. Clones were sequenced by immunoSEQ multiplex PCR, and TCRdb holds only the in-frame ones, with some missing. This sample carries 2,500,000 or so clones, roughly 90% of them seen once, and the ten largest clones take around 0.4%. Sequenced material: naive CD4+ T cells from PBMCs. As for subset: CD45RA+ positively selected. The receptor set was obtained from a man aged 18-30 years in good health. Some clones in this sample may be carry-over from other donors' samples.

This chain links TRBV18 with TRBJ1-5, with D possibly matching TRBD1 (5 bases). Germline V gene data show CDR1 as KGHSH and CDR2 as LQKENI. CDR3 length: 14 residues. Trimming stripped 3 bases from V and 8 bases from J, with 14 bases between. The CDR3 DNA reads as TGTGCCAGCTCACCGGGGATAGCGGGGGAGCCCCAGCATTTT. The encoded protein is CASSPGIAGEPQHF.

In DNA, the CDR3 is TGTGCCAGCAGTTTAAATCCCCGCACCGAAAGCACAGATACGCAGTATTTT. Protein product: CASSLNPRTESTDTQYF. The J gene is TRBJ2-3, the V gene TRBV27; D unclear. CDR1 is MNHEY and CDR2 is SMNVEV in the germline V gene (reference sequence). V lost 2 bases, J lost 0 bases, and 15 bases lay in between. The CDR3 has 17 amino acids.

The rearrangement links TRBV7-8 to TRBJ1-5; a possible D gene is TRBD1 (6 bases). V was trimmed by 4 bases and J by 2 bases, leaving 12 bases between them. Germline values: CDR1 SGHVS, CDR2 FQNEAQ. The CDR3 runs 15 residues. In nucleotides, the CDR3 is TGTGCCAGCAGCTCACAGGGACGGGGCAATCAGCCCCAGCATTTT. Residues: CASSSQGRGNQPQHF.

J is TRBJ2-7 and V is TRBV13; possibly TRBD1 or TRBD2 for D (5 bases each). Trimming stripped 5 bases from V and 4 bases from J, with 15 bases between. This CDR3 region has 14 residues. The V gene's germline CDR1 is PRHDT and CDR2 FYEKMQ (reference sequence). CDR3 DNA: TGTGCCAGCAGCCCAGGGAATGAGCGGTACGAGCAGTACTTC. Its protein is CASSPGNERYEQYF.

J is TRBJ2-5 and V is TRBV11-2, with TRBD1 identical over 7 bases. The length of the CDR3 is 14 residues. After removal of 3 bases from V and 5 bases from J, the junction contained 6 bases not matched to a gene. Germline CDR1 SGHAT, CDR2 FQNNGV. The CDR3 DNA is TGTGCCAGCAGCTTTCCCAACAGGGGTGAGACCCAGTACTTC. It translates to CASSFPNRGETQYF.

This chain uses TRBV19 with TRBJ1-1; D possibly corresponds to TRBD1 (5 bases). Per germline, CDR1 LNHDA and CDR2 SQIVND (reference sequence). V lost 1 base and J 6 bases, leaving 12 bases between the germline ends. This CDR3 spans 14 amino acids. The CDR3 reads CASSIGGRVAEAFF. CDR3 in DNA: TGTGCCAGTAGTATAGGGGGCAGGGTCGCTGAAGCTTTCTTT.

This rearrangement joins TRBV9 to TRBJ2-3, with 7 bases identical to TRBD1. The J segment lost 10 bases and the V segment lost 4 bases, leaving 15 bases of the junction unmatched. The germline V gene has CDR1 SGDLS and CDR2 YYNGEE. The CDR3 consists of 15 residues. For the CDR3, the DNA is TGTGCCAGCAGCCCTCGGGACAGCCCAAAAGGGGCGCAGTATTTT. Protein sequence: CASSPRDSPKGAQYF.

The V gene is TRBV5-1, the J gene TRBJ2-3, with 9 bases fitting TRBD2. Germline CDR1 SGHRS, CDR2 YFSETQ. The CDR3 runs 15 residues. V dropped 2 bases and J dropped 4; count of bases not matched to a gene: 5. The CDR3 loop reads CASSFLAGDSDTQYF. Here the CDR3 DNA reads TGCGCCAGCAGCTTCTTAGCGGGAGACTCAGATACGCAGTATTTT.

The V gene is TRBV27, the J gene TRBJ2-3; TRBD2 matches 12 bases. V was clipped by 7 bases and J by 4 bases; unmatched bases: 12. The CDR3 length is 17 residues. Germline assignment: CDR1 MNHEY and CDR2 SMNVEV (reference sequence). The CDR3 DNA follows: TGTGCCAGCACCACTAATAGACTAGCGGGAGTCCCAGATACGCAGTATTTT. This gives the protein CASTTNRLAGVPDTQYF.

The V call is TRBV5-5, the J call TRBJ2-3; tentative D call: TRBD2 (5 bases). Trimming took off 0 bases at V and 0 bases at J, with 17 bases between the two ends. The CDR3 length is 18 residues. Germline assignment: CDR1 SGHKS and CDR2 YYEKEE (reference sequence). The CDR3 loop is CASSLAPLAVVSTDTQYF. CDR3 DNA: TGTGCCAGCAGCTTGGCCCCCCTAGCCGTCGTTAGCACAGATACGCAGTATTTT.

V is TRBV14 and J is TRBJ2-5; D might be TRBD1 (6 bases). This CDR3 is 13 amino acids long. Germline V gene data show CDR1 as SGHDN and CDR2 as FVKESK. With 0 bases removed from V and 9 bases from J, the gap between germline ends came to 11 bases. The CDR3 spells CASSQELQGPQYF. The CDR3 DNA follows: TGTGCCAGCAGCCAAGAACTACAGGGACCCCAGTACTTC.

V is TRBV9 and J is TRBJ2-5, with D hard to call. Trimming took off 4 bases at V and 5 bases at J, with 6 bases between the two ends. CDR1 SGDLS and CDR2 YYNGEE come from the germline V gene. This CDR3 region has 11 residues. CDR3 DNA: TGTGCCAGCAGCCGCCGCGAGACCCAGTACTTC. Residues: CASSRRETQYF.

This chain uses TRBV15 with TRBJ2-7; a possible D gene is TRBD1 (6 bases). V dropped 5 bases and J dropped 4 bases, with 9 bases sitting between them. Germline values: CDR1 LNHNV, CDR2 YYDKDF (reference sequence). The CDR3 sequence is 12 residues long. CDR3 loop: CATSEQGYEQYF. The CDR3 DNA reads TGTGCCACCAGCGAACAGGGTTACGAGCAGTACTTC.

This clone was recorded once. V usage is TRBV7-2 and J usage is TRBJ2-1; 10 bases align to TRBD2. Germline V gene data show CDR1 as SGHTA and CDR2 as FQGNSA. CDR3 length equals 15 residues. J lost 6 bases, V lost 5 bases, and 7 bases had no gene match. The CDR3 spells CASSDPGLAINEQFF. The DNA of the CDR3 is TGTGCCAGCAGCGACCCGGGACTAGCGATCAATGAGCAGTTCTTC.

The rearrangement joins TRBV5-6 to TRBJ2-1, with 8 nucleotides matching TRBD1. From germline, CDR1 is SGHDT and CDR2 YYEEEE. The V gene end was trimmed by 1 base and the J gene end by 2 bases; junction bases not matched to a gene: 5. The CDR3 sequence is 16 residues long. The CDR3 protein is CASSLTGGSAYNEQFF. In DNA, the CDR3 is TGTGCCAGCAGCTTGACAGGGGGATCGGCCTACAATGAGCAGTTCTTC. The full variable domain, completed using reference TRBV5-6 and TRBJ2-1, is DAGVTQSPTHLIKTRGQQVTLRCSPKSGHDTVSWYQQALGQGPQFIFQYYEEEERQRGNFPDRFSGHQFPNYSSELNVNALLLGDSALYLCASSLTGGSAYNEQFFGPGTRLTVL.

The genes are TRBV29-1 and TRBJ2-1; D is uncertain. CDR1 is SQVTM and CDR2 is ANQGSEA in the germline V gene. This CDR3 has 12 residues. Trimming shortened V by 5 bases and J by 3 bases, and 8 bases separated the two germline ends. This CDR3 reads CSVSPDYNEQFF. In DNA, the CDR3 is TGCAGCGTTAGCCCGGACTACAATGAGCAGTTCTTC.

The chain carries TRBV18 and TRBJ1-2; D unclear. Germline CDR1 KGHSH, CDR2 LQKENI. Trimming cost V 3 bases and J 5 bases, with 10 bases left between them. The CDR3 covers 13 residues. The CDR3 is CASSPGSRYGYTF. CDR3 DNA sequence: TGTGCCAGCTCACCGGGGAGTCGGTATGGCTACACCTTC.

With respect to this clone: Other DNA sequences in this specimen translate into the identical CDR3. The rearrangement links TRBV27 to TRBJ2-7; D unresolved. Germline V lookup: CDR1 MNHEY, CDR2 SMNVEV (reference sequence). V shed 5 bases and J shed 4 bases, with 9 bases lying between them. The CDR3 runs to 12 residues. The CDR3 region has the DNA TGTGCCAGCAGTCTAAAGGGTTACGAGCAGTACTTC. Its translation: CASSLKGYEQYF.

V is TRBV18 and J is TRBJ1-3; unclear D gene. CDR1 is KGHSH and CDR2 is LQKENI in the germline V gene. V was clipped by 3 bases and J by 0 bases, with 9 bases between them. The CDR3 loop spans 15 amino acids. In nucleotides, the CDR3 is TGTGCCAGCTCACCTTTTAGCTACTCTGGAAACACCATATATTTT. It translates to CASSPFSYSGNTIYF.

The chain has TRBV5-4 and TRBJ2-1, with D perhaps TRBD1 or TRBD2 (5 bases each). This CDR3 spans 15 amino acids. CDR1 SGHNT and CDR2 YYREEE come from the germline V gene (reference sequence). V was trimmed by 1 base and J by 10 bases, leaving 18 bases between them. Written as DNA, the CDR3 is TGTGCCAGCAGCTTGCCCGGGACCTCCGTTGGGGAGCAGTTCTTC. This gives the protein CASSLPGTSVGEQFF.

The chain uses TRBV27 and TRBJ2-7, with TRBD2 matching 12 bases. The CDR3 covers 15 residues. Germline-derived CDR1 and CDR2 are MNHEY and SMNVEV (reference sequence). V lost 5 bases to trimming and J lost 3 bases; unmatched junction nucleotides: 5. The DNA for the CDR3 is TGTGCCAGCAGTAGACTAGCGGGAGCCCTCTACGAGCAGTACTTC. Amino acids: CASSRLAGALYEQYF.

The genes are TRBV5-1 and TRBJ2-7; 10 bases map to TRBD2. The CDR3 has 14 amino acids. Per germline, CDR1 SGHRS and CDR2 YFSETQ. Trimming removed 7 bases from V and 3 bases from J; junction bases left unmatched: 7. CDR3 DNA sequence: TGCGCCAGCGGCATTACTAGCGGGAACTACGAGCAGTACTTC. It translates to CASGITSGNYEQYF.

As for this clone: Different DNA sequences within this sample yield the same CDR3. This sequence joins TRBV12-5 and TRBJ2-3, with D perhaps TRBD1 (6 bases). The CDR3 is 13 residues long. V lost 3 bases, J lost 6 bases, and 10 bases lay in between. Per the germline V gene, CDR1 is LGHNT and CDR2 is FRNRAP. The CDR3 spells CASGFSGADTQYF. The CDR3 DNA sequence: TGTGCTAGTGGTTTTTCAGGGGCGGATACGCAGTATTTT.

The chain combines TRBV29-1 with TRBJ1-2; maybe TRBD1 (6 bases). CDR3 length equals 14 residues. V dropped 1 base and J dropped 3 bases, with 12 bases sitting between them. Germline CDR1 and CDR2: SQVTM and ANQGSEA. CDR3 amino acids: CSVEGGAGYYGYTF. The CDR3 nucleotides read TGCAGCGTTGAAGGGGGGGCTGGGTACTATGGCTACACCTTC. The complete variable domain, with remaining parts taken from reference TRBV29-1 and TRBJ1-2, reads SAVISQKPSRDICQRGTSLTIQCQVDSQVTMMFWYRQQPGQSLTLIATANQGSEATYESGFVIDKFPISRPNLTFSTLTVSNMSPEDSSIYLCSVEGGAGYYGYTFGSGTRLTVV.

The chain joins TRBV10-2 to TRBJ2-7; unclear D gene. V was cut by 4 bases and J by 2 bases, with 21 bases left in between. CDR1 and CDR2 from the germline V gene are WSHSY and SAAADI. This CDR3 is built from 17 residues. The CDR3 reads CASSGPQTSGPPYEQYF. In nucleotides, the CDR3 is TGCGCCAGCAGTGGTCCCCAAACTTCAGGACCCCCCTACGAGCAGTACTTC.

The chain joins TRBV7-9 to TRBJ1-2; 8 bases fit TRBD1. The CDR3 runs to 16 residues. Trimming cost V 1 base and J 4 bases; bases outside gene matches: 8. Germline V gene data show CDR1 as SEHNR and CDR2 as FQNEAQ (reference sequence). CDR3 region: CASSLGGRGRGYGYTF. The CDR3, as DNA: TGTGCCAGCAGCTTAGGCGGCAGGGGGCGTGGCTATGGCTACACCTTC.

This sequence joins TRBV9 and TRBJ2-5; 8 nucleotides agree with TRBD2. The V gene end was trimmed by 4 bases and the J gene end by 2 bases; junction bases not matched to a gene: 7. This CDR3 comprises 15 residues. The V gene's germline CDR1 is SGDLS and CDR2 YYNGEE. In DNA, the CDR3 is TGTGCCAGCAGCCGAATCACGGGGGGGCAAGAGACCCAGTACTTC. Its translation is CASSRITGGQETQYF.

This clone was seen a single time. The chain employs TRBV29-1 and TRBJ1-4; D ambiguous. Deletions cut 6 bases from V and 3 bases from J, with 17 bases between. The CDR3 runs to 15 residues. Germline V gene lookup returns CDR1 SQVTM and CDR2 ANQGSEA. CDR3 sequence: CSVNRHGGSNEKLFF. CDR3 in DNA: TGCAGCGTAAACCGACACGGCGGTTCTAATGAAAAACTGTTTTTT. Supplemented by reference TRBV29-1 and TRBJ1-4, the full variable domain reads SAVISQKPSRDICQRGTSLTIQCQVDSQVTMMFWYRQQPGQSLTLIATANQGSEATYESGFVIDKFPISRPNLTFSTLTVSNMSPEDSSIYLCSVNRHGGSNEKLFFGSGTQLSVL.

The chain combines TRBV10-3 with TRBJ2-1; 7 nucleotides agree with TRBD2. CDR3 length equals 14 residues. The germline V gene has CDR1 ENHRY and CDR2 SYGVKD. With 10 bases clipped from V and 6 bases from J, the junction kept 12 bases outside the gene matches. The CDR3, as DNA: TGTGCCACCTCCGAGCGGGGCTCGGCCAATGAGCAGTTCTTC. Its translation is CATSERGSANEQFF.

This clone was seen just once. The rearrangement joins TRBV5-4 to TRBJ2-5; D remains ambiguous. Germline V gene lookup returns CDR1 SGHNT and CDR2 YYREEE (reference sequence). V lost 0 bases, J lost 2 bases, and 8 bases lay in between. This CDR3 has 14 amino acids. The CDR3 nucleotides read TGTGCCAGCAGCTTGGTGGTTGGACAAGAGACCCAGTACTTC. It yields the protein CASSLVVGQETQYF.

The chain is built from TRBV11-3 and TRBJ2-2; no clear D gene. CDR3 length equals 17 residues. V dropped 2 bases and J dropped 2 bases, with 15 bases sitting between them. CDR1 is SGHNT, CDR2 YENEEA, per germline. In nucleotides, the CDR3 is TGTGCCAGCAGCTTATCCGTAGGTCTTTCAAACACCGGGGAGCTGTTTTTT. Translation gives CASSLSVGLSNTGELFF.

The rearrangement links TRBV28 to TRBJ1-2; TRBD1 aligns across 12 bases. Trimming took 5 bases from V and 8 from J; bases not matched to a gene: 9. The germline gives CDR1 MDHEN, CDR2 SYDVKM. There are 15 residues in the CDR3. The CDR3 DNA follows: TGTGCCAGCAGTAAATCCGGGACAGGGGGCAGGGGCTACACCTTC. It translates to CASSKSGTGGRGYTF.